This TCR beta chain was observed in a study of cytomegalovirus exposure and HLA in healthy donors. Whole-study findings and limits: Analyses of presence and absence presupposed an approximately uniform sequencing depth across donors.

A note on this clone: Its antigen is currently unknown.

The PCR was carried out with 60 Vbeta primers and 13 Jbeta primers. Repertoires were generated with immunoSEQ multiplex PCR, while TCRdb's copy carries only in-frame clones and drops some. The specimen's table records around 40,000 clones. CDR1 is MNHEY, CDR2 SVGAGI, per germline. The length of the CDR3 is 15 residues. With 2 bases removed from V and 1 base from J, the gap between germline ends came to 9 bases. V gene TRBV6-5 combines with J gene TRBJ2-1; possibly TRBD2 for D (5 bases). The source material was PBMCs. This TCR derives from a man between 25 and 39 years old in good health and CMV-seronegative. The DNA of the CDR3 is TGTGCCAGCAGTTACGAGGGTAGGTCCTACAATGAGCAGTTCTTC. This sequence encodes CASSYEGRSYNEQFF.